This is a list of T cell receptor beta chains from one sample in a study of technical replicates of blood from a few donors. Profiled with immunoSEQ multiplex PCR; TCRdb holds only in-frame clones, not every one. The data contain some 60,000 clones, around 91% of them singletons. Sequenced sample: PBMCs. These receptors came from a human donor in good health. Some clones in this sample may be carry-over from other donors' samples. CDR3s include the opening cysteine and the closing phenylalanine or tryptophan. D genes are given only for firm matches. Not every row has a clone size; where given, it reads once, few, many or a size class.

TRBV10-3	TRBJ2-2	NA	TRBD1	TGTGCCATCAGGACAGGACAGGGGATCACCGGGGAGCTGTTTTTT	CAIRTGQGITGELFF
TRBV5-1	TRBJ1-1	NA	TRBD1	TGCGCCAGCAGCTCCGTTCAGGGGGGTAGGACTGAAGCTTTCTTT	CASSSVQGGRTEAFF
TRBV11-2	TRBJ2-1	NA	NA	TGTGCCAGCAGCCTAGAGAGGAATCCACACAATGAGCAGTTCTTC	CASSLERNPHNEQFF
TRBV4-3	TRBJ1-1	NA	TRBD1	TGCGCCAGCAGCCAGCAACGGGACAGGCCTAACACTGAAGCTTTCTTT	CASSQQRDRPNTEAFF
TRBV19	TRBJ2-7	NA	TRBD2	TGTGCCAGTAGCGCGGGACTAGCGGGGATCTACGAGCAGTACTTC	CASSAGLAGIYEQYF
TRBV29-1	TRBJ1-1	NA	NA	TGCAGTTCCGTAGGGGTAGGGAACACTGAAGCTTTCTTT	CSSVGVGNTEAFF
TRBV6-6	TRBJ2-5	NA	TRBD2	TGTGCCAGCAGTCAGAGAGCGGGGGGGCGGCAAGAGACCCAGTACTTC	CASSQRAGGRQETQYF
TRBV6-1	TRBJ1-2	once	NA	TGTGCCAGCAGTGAACAAGGGGACTATGGCTACACCTTC	CASSEQGDYGYTF
TRBV7-9	TRBJ1-4	once	NA	TGTGCCAGCAGTGATACAGGGTTGGATGAAAAACTGTTTTTT	CASSDTGLDEKLFF
TRBV7-9	TRBJ2-1	once	TRBD2	TGTGCCAGCAGCGAGGAGCGGGGATCCTACAATGAGCAGTTCTTC	CASSEERGSYNEQFF
TRBV30	TRBJ2-2	once	NA	TGTGCCTGGAGTTCCAAGGAGGCGGGCACCGGGGAGCTGTTTTTT	CAWSSKEAGTGELFF
TRBV29-1	TRBJ1-1	NA	NA	TGCAGCGTTTGCCCGGACAGGAACACTGAAGCTTTCTTT	CSVCPDRNTEAFF
TRBV7-8	TRBJ1-1	NA	NA	TGTGCCAGCAGCTTGCGGGCGAACACTGAAGCTTTCTTT	CASSLRANTEAFF
TRBV5-6	TRBJ1-1	NA	TRBD1	TGTGCCAGCAGTTCATACAGGGGGAGGACCACTGAAGCTTTCTTT	CASSSYRGRTTEAFF
TRBV4-3	TRBJ1-1	NA	TRBD1	TGCGCCAGCAGCCAAGATCGGGGGACAGGGGGCTCAGGTACTGAAGCTTTCTTT	CASSQDRGTGGSGTEAFF
TRBV7-8	TRBJ2-7	NA	NA	TGTGCCAGCAGCTTTCTTAGGAGCTCCTACGAGCAGTACTTC	CASSFLRSSYEQYF
TRBV7-9	TRBJ2-7	NA	NA	TGTGCCAGCAGCCCTTCTTCCTACGAGCAGTACTTC	CASSPSSYEQYF
TRBV16	TRBJ1-5	few	NA	TGTGCCAGCAGTCCCAGGGAGGCGGGCAATCAGCCCCAGCATTTT	CASSPREAGNQPQHF
TRBV13	TRBJ2-1	NA	TRBD2	TGTGCCAGCAGCTGGACTAGCGGGGTTGTGGGGCAGTTCTTC	CASSWTSGVVGQFF
TRBV6-1	TRBJ2-5	NA	TRBD1	TGTGCCAGCAGTGCTAGTAGGACAGGGTTTGGGGAGACCCAGTACTTC	CASSASRTGFGETQYF
TRBV5-1	TRBJ2-7	NA	NA	TGCGCCAGCACCCCGGGGGTGTCAGGGGGAAACGAGCAGTACTTC	CASTPGVSGGNEQYF
TRBV7-9	TRBJ1-1	NA	NA	TGTGCCAGCAGCTTCGTGAACACTGAAGCTTTCTTT	CASSFVNTEAFF
TRBV4-1	TRBJ2-7	NA	NA	TGCGCCAGCAGCCCCGGAGGGAACGAGCAGTACTTC	CASSPGGNEQYF
TRBV10-3	TRBJ2-5	NA	NA	TGTGCCATCGCCGGACAGAGACAAGAGACCCAGTACTTC	CAIAGQRQETQYF
TRBV7-8	TRBJ2-3	NA	TRBD1	TGTGCCAGCAGCCGGGACAGGGGGCCACAGGATACGCAGTATTTT	CASSRDRGPQDTQYF
TRBV5-1	TRBJ2-1	NA	NA	TGCGCCAGCAGTGGCCTCTTTGGCGGGCAGCAGTTCTTC	CASSGLFGGQQFF
TRBV7-2	TRBJ2-1	NA	NA	TGTGCCAGCAGCTTAGACGCGAGCTCCTACAATGAGCAGTTCTTC	CASSLDASSYNEQFF
TRBV2	TRBJ2-1	NA	TRBD2	TGTGCCAGCAGTGAAGCGGTGACTAGCGGGAGTGGGAATGAGCAGTTCTTC	CASSEAVTSGSGNEQFF
TRBV7-8	TRBJ2-5	NA	TRBD2	TGTGCCAGCAGCGGTGGACTAGCGGGATTGGAGACCCAGTACTTC	CASSGGLAGLETQYF
TRBV2	TRBJ2-5	NA	TRBD2	TGTGCCAGCAGTGAGGGTGGCGGGGGGTACCAAGAGACCCAGTACTTC	CASSEGGGGYQETQYF
TRBV14	TRBJ1-3	NA	NA	TGTGCCAGCAGCCAAGATTCAGGGGCTGGAAACACCATATATTTT	CASSQDSGAGNTIYF
TRBV6-5	TRBJ1-2	NA	NA	TGTGCCAGCAGTTTCGGGTATGGCTACACCTTC	CASSFGYGYTF
TRBV30	TRBJ2-5	NA	NA	TGTGCCTGGAGTACCCAGGGGCAAGAGGCCCAGTACTTC	CAWSTQGQEAQYF
TRBV4-1	TRBJ1-5	NA	TRBD1	TGCGCCAGCAGCCAAGAGACAGGGGGTCAGCCCCAGCATTTT	CASSQETGGQPQHF
TRBV6-5	TRBJ1-1	once	NA	TGTGCCAGCAGGACAGTCGAAATCAGGAACACTGAAGCTTTCTTT	CASRTVEIRNTEAFF
TRBV7-9	TRBJ1-1	NA	NA	TGTGCCAGCAGCTTAGCGTCTGGACAAGCATTTGAAGCTTTCTTT	CASSLASGQAFEAFF
TRBV7-9	TRBJ1-2	NA	NA	TGTGCCAGCAGCTTAGGAACAGGGCCTTTTAAGTACACCTTC	CASSLGTGPFKYTF
TRBV7-9	TRBJ1-2	NA	NA	TGTGCCAGCAGCTTAGAGGGGGTAACCACCTATGGCTACACCTTC	CASSLEGVTTYGYTF
TRBV30	TRBJ2-7	NA	NA	TGTGCCTGCCAAGCAGGGACACGCTTAAGCGAGCAGTACTTC	CACQAGTRLSEQYF
TRBV7-2	TRBJ1-6	NA	TRBD1	TGTGCCAGCAGCCGGGACAGGGCTTATAATTCACCCCTCCACTTT	CASSRDRAYNSPLHF
TRBV4-1	TRBJ1-1	NA	NA	TGCGCCAGCAGCCAGTTCATTGGACAGAAGAACACTGAAGCTTTCTTT	CASSQFIGQKNTEAFF
TRBV7-9	TRBJ1-2	few	NA	TGTGCCAGCAACCAGGTCGGCTATGGCTACACCTTC	CASNQVGYGYTF
TRBV19	TRBJ2-1	NA	TRBD2	TGTGCCAGTAGTGACGAGGCCGGGACTAGCGGGAGACATGAGCAGTTCTTC	CASSDEAGTSGRHEQFF
TRBV5-4	TRBJ2-7	once	NA	TGTGCCAGTAGCTATGGACAGTCCTACGAGCAGTACTTC	CASSYGQSYEQYF
TRBV9	TRBJ1-5	few	NA	TGTGCCAGCAGCGCCGAGGCCCCTGATCAGCCCCAGCATTTT	CASSAEAPDQPQHF
TRBV4-2	TRBJ2-2	once	TRBD2	TGTGCCAGCAGCCACCCCGGGGAGGGGCAGTTCACCGGGGAGCTGTTTTTT	CASSHPGEGQFTGELFF
TRBV4-2	TRBJ1-2	few	TRBD1	TGTGCCAGCAGCCAAGGGACAGGGCTTGGGTATGGCTACACCTTC	CASSQGTGLGYGYTF
TRBV5-1	TRBJ2-3	NA	NA	TGCGCCAGCAGCCTGGTCGGGGCAGGGGTTAAAGATACGCAGTATTTT	CASSLVGAGVKDTQYF
TRBV5-1	TRBJ2-2	once	TRBD1	TGCGCCAGCAGCTGGACCGGGACAGCGAACACCGGGGAGCTGTTTTTT	CASSWTGTANTGELFF
TRBV4-3	TRBJ2-3	NA	TRBD2	TGCGCCAGCAGCCAATCCCGGACTAGCGGGGCTTTGAGGGGCACAGATACGCAGTATTTT	CASSQSRTSGALRGTDTQYF
TRBV7-2	TRBJ2-5	NA	TRBD2	TGTGCCAGCAGCCTGACTAGCGGGGGAGGCAGGGAGACCCAGTACTTC	CASSLTSGGGRETQYF
TRBV5-1	TRBJ2-7	NA	NA	TGCGCCAGCAGCTTGGGGGGGGTAACCTACGAGCAGTACTTC	CASSLGGVTYEQYF
TRBV11-2	TRBJ2-7	once	TRBD2	TGTGCCAGCAGCCTTCGGGAGGTCTACCTTTCTCAGGGCTACGAGCAGTACTTC	CASSLREVYLSQGYEQYF
TRBV10-3	TRBJ2-3	NA	TRBD1	TGTGCCATCAGCCCGGGACAGGGGGCAGATACGCAGTATTTT	CAISPGQGADTQYF
TRBV7-2	TRBJ2-7	NA	NA	TGTGCCAGCAGCCCAGAAGGTTCCAGGATCGAGCAGTACTTC	CASSPEGSRIEQYF
TRBV5-1	TRBJ1-2	NA	NA	TGCGCCAGCAGCCCCAGTTCGGTCAGGGTATACCCTAACTATGGCTACACCTTC	CASSPSSVRVYPNYGYTF
TRBV27	TRBJ2-5	NA	NA	TGTGCCAGCAGCCGTGGGGGAGGGGGAGAGACCCAGTACTTC	CASSRGGGGETQYF
TRBV7-2	TRBJ2-7	NA	TRBD2	TGTGCCAGCAGCGCCGGACTAGCGGCCTACGAGCAGTACTTC	CASSAGLAAYEQYF
TRBV5-1	TRBJ2-3	NA	NA	TGCGCCTCCGCAGGAGGGCCCCACAGCACAGATACGCAGTATTTT	CASAGGPHSTDTQYF
TRBV10-2	TRBJ2-7	NA	TRBD1	TGCGCCAGCAGTGACGGCAGGGGGCCCTACGAGCAGTACTTC	CASSDGRGPYEQYF